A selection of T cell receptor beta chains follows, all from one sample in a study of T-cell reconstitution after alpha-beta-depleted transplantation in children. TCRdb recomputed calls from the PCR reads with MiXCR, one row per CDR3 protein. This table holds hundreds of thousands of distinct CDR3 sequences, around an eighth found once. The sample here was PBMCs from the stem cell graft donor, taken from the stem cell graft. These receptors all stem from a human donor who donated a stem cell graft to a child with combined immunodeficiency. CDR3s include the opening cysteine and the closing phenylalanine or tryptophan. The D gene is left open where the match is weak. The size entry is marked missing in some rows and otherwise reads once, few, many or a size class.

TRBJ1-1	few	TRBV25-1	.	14	CASSDIQGNTEAFF	TGTGCCAGCAGTGATATACAGGGGAACACTGAAGCTTTCTTT
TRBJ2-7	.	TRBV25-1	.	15	CASSEDTVGVYEQYF	TGTGCCAGCAGTGAAGACACGGTCGGGGTCTACGAGCAGTACTTC
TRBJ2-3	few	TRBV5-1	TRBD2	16	CASSLFGTSGTDTQYF	TGCGCCAGCAGCTTGTTCGGGACTAGCGGAACAGATACGCAGTATTTT
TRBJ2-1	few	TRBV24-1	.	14	CATSDFGIDNEQFF	TGTGCCACCAGTGATTTCGGTATAGACAATGAGCAGTTCTTC
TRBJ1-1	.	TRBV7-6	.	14	CASSFHTGDTEAFF	TGTGCCAGCAGCTTTCACACTGGGGACACTGAAGCTTTCTTT
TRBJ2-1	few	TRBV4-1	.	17	CASSQGVFGVAGGEQFF	TGCGCCAGCAGCCAAGGCGTATTCGGAGTGGCCGGGGGTGAGCAGTTCTTC
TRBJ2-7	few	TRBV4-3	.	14	CASSHATGWDEQYF	TGCGCCAGCAGCCACGCCACGGGCTGGGACGAGCAGTACTTC
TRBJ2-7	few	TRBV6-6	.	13	CASSPVYSYEQYF	TGTGCCAGCAGTCCGGTTTACTCCTACGAGCAGTACTTC
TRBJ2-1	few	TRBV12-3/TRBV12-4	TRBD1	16	CASSLPHGTGINEQFF	TGTGCCAGCAGCCTACCCCACGGGACAGGTATTAATGAGCAGTTCTTC
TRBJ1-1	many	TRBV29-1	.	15	CSIRAGIGGYTEAFF	TGCAGCATCCGCGCAGGGATTGGAGGGTACACTGAAGCTTTCTTT
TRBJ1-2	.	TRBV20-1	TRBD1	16	CSARATGQGGDYGYTF	TGCAGTGCTAGAGCCACGGGACAGGGTGGGGACTATGGCTACACCTTC
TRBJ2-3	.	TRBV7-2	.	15	CASSLTKTSTDTQYF	TGTGCCAGCAGCTTAACGAAAACTAGCACAGATACGCAGTATTTT
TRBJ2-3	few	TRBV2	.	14	CASSDEGNTDTQYF	TGTGCCAGCAGTGACGAGGGCAACACAGATACGCAGTATTTT
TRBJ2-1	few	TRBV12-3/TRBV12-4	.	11	CASNEYNEQFF	TGTGCCAGTAATGAGTACAATGAGCAGTTCTTC
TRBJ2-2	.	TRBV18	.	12	CASSEASGELFF	TGTGCCAGCTCGGAGGCCTCGGGGGAGCTGTTTTTT
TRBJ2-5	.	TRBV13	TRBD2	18	CASSPAIPPGLAQETQYF	TGTGCCAGCAGCCCCGCAATCCCACCGGGACTAGCGCAAGAGACCCAGTACTTC
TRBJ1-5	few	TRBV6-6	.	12	CASSYSSQPQHF	TGTGCCAGCAGTTACTCCTCTCAGCCCCAGCATTTT
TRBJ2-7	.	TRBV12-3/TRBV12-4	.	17	CASSFGGPGGGAYEQYF	TGTGCCAGCAGTTTCGGGGGACCCGGCGGCGGAGCCTACGAGCAGTACTTC
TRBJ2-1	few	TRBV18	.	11	CASSHDNEQFF	TGTGCCAGCTCACACGACAATGAGCAGTTCTTC
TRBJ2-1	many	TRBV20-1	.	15	CSARKSGIRYNEQFF	TGCAGTGCTAGAAAGTCCGGGATTCGATACAATGAGCAGTTCTTC
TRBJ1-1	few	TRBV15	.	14	CATSRVNRNTEAFF	TGTGCCACCAGCAGAGTGAACAGGAACACTGAAGCTTTCTTT
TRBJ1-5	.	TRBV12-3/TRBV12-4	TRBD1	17	CASTPGQGIYSNQPQHF	TGTGCCAGTACTCCAGGACAGGGAATTTATAGCAATCAGCCCCAGCATTTT
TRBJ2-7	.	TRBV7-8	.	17	CASSLAAGVELAYEQYF	TGTGCCAGCAGCTTAGCCGCAGGGGTTGAACTAGCCTACGAGCAGTACTTC
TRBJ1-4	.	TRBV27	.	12	CASSSPTGGLFF	TGTGCCAGCAGTTCCCCCACTGGGGGACTGTTTTTT
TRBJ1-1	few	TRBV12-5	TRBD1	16	CASGYDRGRFGTEAFF	TGTGCTAGTGGTTATGACAGGGGGCGTTTTGGGACTGAAGCTTTCTTT
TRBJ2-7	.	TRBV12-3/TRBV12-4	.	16	CASYPPGGRGDYEQYF	TGTGCCAGCTACCCACCGGGGGGCAGGGGGGACTACGAGCAGTACTTC
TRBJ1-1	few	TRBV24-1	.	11	CATSDSNEAFF	TGTGCCACCAGTGATTCTAACGAAGCTTTCTTT
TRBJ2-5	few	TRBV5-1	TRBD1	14	CASSSGQGIETQYF	TGCGCCAGCAGCTCGGGACAGGGGATAGAGACCCAGTACTTC
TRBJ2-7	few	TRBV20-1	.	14	CSARDRVSSYEQYF	TGCAGTGCTAGAGACAGGGTGAGCTCCTACGAGCAGTACTTC
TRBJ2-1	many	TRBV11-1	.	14	CASSHGVSYNEQFF	TGTGCCAGCAGCCACGGGGTCTCCTACAATGAGCAGTTCTTC
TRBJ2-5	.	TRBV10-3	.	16	CAISEIGTSPTETQYF	TGTGCCATCAGTGAGATAGGGACCAGCCCGACAGAGACCCAGTACTTC
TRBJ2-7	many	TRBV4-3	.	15	CASSQDQGQTYEQYF	TGCGCCAGCAGCCAAGATCAAGGGCAGACCTACGAGCAGTACTTC
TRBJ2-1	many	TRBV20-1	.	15	CSARWGLSSYNEQFF	TGCAGTGCTAGATGGGGGCTGAGCTCCTACAATGAGCAGTTCTTC
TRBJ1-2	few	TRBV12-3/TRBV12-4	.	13	CASIGGLMGGYTF	TGTGCCAGCATCGGAGGGCTAATGGGCGGCTACACCTTC
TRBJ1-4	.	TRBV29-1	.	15	CSVQGTAVVGEKLFF	TGCAGCGTCCAAGGCACGGCCGTGGTGGGTGAAAAACTGTTTTTT
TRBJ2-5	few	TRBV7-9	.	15	CASSLRGTALQTQYF	TGTGCCAGCAGCTTACGCGGGACAGCTCTACAGACCCAGTACTTC
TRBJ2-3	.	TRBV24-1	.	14	CATSEWGIADTQYF	TGTGCCACCAGTGAATGGGGGATCGCGGATACGCAGTATTTT
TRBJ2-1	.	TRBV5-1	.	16	CASSSLGMSSYNEQFF	TGCGCCAGCAGCTCCCTGGGCATGAGCTCCTACAATGAGCAGTTCTTC
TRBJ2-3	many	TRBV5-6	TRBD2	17	CASSLGLAGVGTDTQYF	TGTGCCAGCAGCTTGGGACTAGCGGGAGTGGGCACAGATACGCAGTATTTT
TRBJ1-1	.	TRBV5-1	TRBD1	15	CASSLVVTGNNEAFF	TGCGCCAGCAGCTTGGTGGTGACAGGGAATAATGAAGCTTTCTTT
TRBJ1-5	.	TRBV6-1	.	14	CASSENQGRQPQHF	TGTGCCAGCAGTGAAAATCAGGGGAGGCAGCCCCAGCATTTT
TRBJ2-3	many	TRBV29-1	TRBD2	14	CSADSGLHTDTQYF	TGCAGCGCCGATAGCGGGTTGCACACAGATACGCAGTATTTT
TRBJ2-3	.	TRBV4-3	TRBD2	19	CASSQDRASGGASTDTQYF	TGCGCCAGCAGCCAAGATAGGGCTAGCGGGGGGGCCAGCACAGATACGCAGTATTTT
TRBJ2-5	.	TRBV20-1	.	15	CSANDGLAEGETQYF	TGCAGTGCTAACGACGGATTAGCGGAGGGGGAGACCCAGTACTTC
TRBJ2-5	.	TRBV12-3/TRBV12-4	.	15	CASSLNRSYQETQYF	TGTGCCAGCAGCCTTAACCGTTCGTACCAAGAGACCCAGTACTTC
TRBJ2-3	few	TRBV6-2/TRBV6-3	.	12	CASSNPGLRVYF	TGTGCCAGCAGCAACCCGGGACTTCGTGTGTATTTT
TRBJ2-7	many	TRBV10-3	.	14	CAITRTKLYYEQYF	TGTGCCATCACTCGGACTAAGCTGTATTACGAGCAGTACTTC
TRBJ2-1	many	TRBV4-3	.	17	CASSQDRLRGPYNEQFF	TGCGCCAGCAGCCAAGACCGCTTGCGGGGGCCCTACAATGAGCAGTTCTTC
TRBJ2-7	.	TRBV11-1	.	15	CASSTGVREKHEQYF	TGTGCCAGCAGCACAGGCGTACGGGAGAAACACGAGCAGTACTTC
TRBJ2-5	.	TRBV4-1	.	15	CASSQDSFVGETQYF	TGCGCCAGCAGCCAGGACAGTTTCGTAGGAGAGACCCAGTACTTC
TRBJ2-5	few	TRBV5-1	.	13	CASSFRDKETQYF	TGCGCCAGCAGCTTCCGGGACAAGGAGACCCAGTACTTC
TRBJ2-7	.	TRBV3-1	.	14	CASSQDGSYYEQYF	TGTGCCAGCAGCCAAGACGGGAGTTACTACGAGCAGTACTTC
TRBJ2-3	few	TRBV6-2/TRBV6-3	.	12	CASSRLPGPPYF	TGTGCCAGCAGTAGACTCCCGGGTCCACCGTATTTT
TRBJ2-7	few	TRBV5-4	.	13	CASSLDESYEQYF	TGTGCCAGCAGCTTGGACGAGTCCTACGAGCAGTACTTC
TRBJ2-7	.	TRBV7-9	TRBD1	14	CASSFGTGGREQYF	TGTGCCAGCAGCTTCGGGACAGGGGGCCGCGAGCAGTACTTC
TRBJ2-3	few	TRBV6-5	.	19	CASRSTRGAGPSRTDTQYF	TGTGCCAGCAGGTCTACTCGGGGCGCAGGGCCGTCTCGCACAGATACGCAGTATTTT
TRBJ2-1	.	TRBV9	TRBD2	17	CASSDPGLAGGWSEQFF	TGTGCCAGCAGCGACCCGGGACTAGCGGGAGGGTGGAGTGAGCAGTTCTTC
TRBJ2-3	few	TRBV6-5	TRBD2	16	CASSYSSGGGPDTQYF	TGTGCCAGCAGTTACTCTAGCGGGGGGGGGCCAGATACGCAGTATTTT
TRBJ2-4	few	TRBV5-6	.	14	CASSSLGLGEIPYF	TGTGCCAGCAGCTCTCTCGGGTTGGGGGAAATTCCTTACTTC
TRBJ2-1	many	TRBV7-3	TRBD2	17	CASSLMATSGAYNEQFF	TGTGCCAGCAGCTTAATGGCAACTAGCGGGGCATACAATGAGCAGTTCTTC